Below are 25 T cell receptor beta chains sequenced from a single sample in a study of blood T cell repertoires in COVID-19. The data were produced by immunoSEQ multiplex PCR, yet TCRdb's version contains in-frame clones alone and is incomplete. The data hold 80,000 or so clones, with roughly nine tenths observed a single time. Sequences were obtained from peripheral blood. The source is a man aged 50 or older with acute or convalescent COVID-19.

Here the CDR3 DNA reads TGCGCCAGCAGCTTGGAAGACAGTTACGAGCAGTACTTC. This translates into CASSLEDSYEQYF. The chain links TRBV5-1 to TRBJ2-7; tentatively, D is TRBD1 (5 bases). V lost 0 bases and J 4 bases, leaving 8 bases between the germline ends. This CDR3 is built from 13 residues. CDR1 and CDR2 from the germline V gene are SGHRS and YFSETQ.

The J gene is TRBJ1-4, the V gene TRBV15; a weak D match, TRBD1 (5 bases). Deletions cut 1 base from V and 8 bases from J, with 14 bases between. The CDR3 has 15 amino acids. The germline gives CDR1 LNHNV, CDR2 YYDKDF (reference sequence). In nucleotides, the CDR3 is TGTGCCACCAGCAGAGTACCCAGGGTGTACGAAAAACTGTTTTTT. This sequence encodes CATSRVPRVYEKLFF.

This sequence joins TRBV10-2 and TRBJ2-6; 7 bases agree with TRBD1. This CDR3 comprises 18 residues. V lost 3 bases to trimming and J lost 0 bases; unmatched junction nucleotides: 8. CDR1 is WSHSY and CDR2 is SAAADI in the germline V gene. The CDR3: CASSDRDRFTSGANVLTF. As DNA, the CDR3 is TGCGCCAGCAGTGATAGGGACAGATTTACCTCTGGGGCCAACGTCCTGACTTTC.

The chain has TRBV30 and TRBJ1-5; the D gene is possibly TRBD1 (6 bases). The CDR3 runs to 20 residues. The germline gives CDR1 GTSNPN, CDR2 SVGIG (reference sequence). The V end was cut by 2 bases, the J end by 0 bases, with 26 bases between. CDR3: CAWSPRRGWGGGDSNQPQHF. CDR3 DNA: TGTGCCTGGAGTCCTCGCCGGGGCTGGGGAGGGGGGGATAGCAATCAGCCCCAGCATTTT.

The J gene is TRBJ2-1, the V gene TRBV7-8; 7 positions match TRBD2. The CDR3 extends over 14 amino acids. Germline V gene data show CDR1 as SGHVS and CDR2 as FQNEAQ. V was pared by 2 bases and J by 7 bases, with 5 bases of the junction left unmatched. CDR3 DNA: TGTGCCAGCAGCTTACCGGGAGGCGTTAATGAGCAGTTCTTC. Encoded protein: CASSLPGGVNEQFF.

The chain has TRBV6-2 or TRBV6-3 and TRBJ1-2; a weak D match, TRBD1 (6 bases). The V and J ends lost 2 bases and 4 bases respectively, with 11 bases between them. CDR3 length equals 14 residues. Germline loops: CDR1 MNHEY, CDR2 SVGEGT. This CDR3 reads CASSYAPGAYGYTF. DNA of the CDR3: TGTGCCAGCAGTTACGCCCCAGGGGCCTATGGCTACACCTTC.

The rearrangement links TRBV14 to TRBJ2-3; no clear D. The germline V and J ends were trimmed by 2 bases and 2 bases, with 8 bases remaining between them. CDR1 SGHDN and CDR2 FVKESK come from the germline V gene. The CDR3 is 14 residues long. The CDR3 here is CASSQSRFTDTQYF. CDR3 DNA sequence: TGTGCCAGCAGCCAAAGTCGGTTCACAGATACGCAGTATTTT.

This chain joins TRBV6-1 and TRBJ2-7; 15 bases map to TRBD2. The CDR3 is 16 amino acids. In germline, CDR1 is MNHNS, CDR2 SASEGT. The J segment lost 5 bases and the V segment lost 4 bases, leaving 6 bases of the junction unmatched. The CDR3 DNA reads TGTGCCAGCAGTGCTGGACTAGCGGGAGGGCACGACGAGCAGTACTTC. The encoded protein is CASSAGLAGGHDEQYF.

This clone appeared a single time. The rearrangement uses TRBV4-2 and TRBJ1-1, with D uncertain. In germline, CDR1 is LGHNA, CDR2 YNFKEQ. The V and J ends lost 0 bases and 11 bases respectively, with 10 bases between them. CDR3 size: 12 residues. The CDR3 reads CASSQERGGAFF. The CDR3 region has the DNA TGTGCCAGCAGCCAAGAGAGAGGTGGGGCTTTCTTT.

The chain has TRBV12-3 or TRBV12-4 and TRBJ2-3; the D gene is possibly TRBD1 (5 bases). The length of the CDR3 is 13 residues. V was shortened by 6 bases and J by 0 bases, with 7 bases between the two germline ends. CDR3: CASSWTSTDTQYF. The CDR3 bases are TGTGCCAGCAGCTGGACAAGCACAGATACGCAGTATTTT.

This clone was recorded once. The CDR3 sequence is CRETAERCRYF. In nucleotides, the CDR3 is TGCAGGGAGACCGCCGAAAGGTGTCGTTACTTC. The genes are TRBV29-1 and TRBJ2-7; no reliable D call. The CDR3 is 11 amino acids. Germline CDR1 reads SQVTM; CDR2 reads ANQGSEA.

The chain links TRBV5-1 to TRBJ1-1; 8 bases agree with TRBD1. Germline CDR1 SGHRS, CDR2 YFSETQ. The V gene end was trimmed by 4 bases and the J gene end by 6 bases; junction bases not matched to a gene: 5. The length of the CDR3 is 13 residues. CDR3 nucleotide sequence: TGCGCCAGCAGCCTCGACAGGGGATCTGAAGCTTTCTTT. This codes for CASSLDRGSEAFF.

The chain joins TRBV6-2 or TRBV6-3 to TRBJ2-5; D unclear. The CDR3 has 12 amino acids. Trimming shortened V by 2 bases and J by 5 bases, and 6 bases separated the two germline ends. Germline values: CDR1 MNHEY, CDR2 SVGEGT. The CDR3 DNA follows: TGTGCCAGCAGTTACCCTAGGGAGACCCAGTACTTC. Translation: CASSYPRETQYF.

On this clone itself: A junction boundary mismatches the germline segment, possibly from a read error. J is TRBJ1-5 and V is TRBV6-1; D unresolved. Germline V lookup: CDR1 MNHNS, CDR2 SASEGT. CDR3 length: 15 amino acids. The CDR3 nucleotides read TGTGCCAGCAGTGAAGGACGGTCCGGGAATCAACCCCAGCATTTT. Protein sequence: CASSEGRSGNQPQHF.

This CDR3 reads CASSVGGQVNYGYTF. In nucleotides, the CDR3 is TGTGCCAGCAGCGTAGGGGGACAGGTGAACTATGGCTACACCTTC. The J gene is TRBJ1-2, the V gene TRBV9; 8 bases match TRBD1. The germline V gene has CDR1 SGDLS and CDR2 YYNGEE. The CDR3 length is 15 residues. Trimming cost V 0 bases and J 2 bases; bases outside gene matches: 3.

This clone was seen only once. CDR3 amino acids: CASSQETGGSEAFF. As DNA, the CDR3 is TGCGCCAGCAGCCAAGAGACAGGGGGCTCTGAAGCTTTCTTT. The genes are TRBV4-1 and TRBJ1-1, with 10 bases aligning to TRBD1. This CDR3 has 14 amino acids. The germline V gene has CDR1 MGHRA and CDR2 YSYEKL. The trim removed 0 bases at V and 6 bases at J, leaving 1 base unmatched.

This sequence joins TRBV24-1 and TRBJ1-1; D gene unclear. There are 13 residues in the CDR3. V gave up 6 bases and J gave up 1 base, with 8 bases separating them. Germline-derived CDR1 and CDR2 are KGHDR and SFDVKD. Here the CDR3 DNA reads TGTGCCACCAGTACGGAGGGGAACACTGAAGCTTTCTTT. This encodes CATSTEGNTEAFF.

This chain joins TRBV4-1 and TRBJ1-2, with 7 bases aligning to TRBD1. Germline assignment: CDR1 MGHRA and CDR2 YSYEKL. This CDR3 spans 15 amino acids. After removal of 1 base from V and 6 bases from J, the junction contained 8 bases not matched to a gene. The CDR3 nucleotides are TGCGCCAGCAGCCAAGCCCAAGACAGGGCCCATGGCTACACCTTC. This gives the protein CASSQAQDRAHGYTF.

This clone came up once. This rearrangement joins TRBV6-2 or TRBV6-3 to TRBJ2-2, with 7 bases lining up with TRBD1. Losses at the gene ends were 3 bases for V and 7 bases for J; bases not matched to a gene: 8. The length of the CDR3 is 15 residues. The V gene's germline CDR1 is MNHEY and CDR2 SVGEGT. The chain's CDR3 is CASSYLRDSHGELFF. The CDR3 coding sequence is TGTGCCAGCAGTTATCTCAGGGACAGCCACGGGGAGCTGTTTTTT.

The chain employs TRBV24-1 and TRBJ2-3; no clear D. Germline CDR1 reads KGHDR; CDR2 reads SFDVKD. Between the trimmed V and J ends, which lost 8 bases and 0 bases, there was a span of 5 bases. The CDR3 covers 12 residues. The DNA for the CDR3 is TGTGCCACCACCTCTAGCACAGATACGCAGTATTTT. Translating gives CATTSSTDTQYF.

The V and J genes are TRBV11-2 and TRBJ2-1; 9 bases are a match to TRBD1. CDR1 and CDR2 from the germline V gene are SGHAT and FQNNGV. The CDR3 runs 13 residues. The junction had 11 bases not matched to a gene; V was cut back by 11 bases and J by 9 bases. The CDR3 nucleotides read TGTGCCCATGGGGACAGGGTCGAGGGTGAGCAGTTCTTC. Amino acid sequence: CAHGDRVEGEQFF.

Turning to this clone: One junction end does not reproduce the germline sequence, and a read error may be involved. DNA for the CDR3: TGTGCCACCAGTGACCCCGGGACAGGGAACACAGATGCGCAGTATTTT. This encodes CATSDPGTGNTDAQYF. The chain combines TRBV24-1 with TRBJ2-3; TRBD1 matches 9 bases. Per germline, CDR1 KGHDR and CDR2 SFDVKD. This CDR3 contains 16 residues.

The V call is TRBV5-5, the J call TRBJ2-7; D gene uncertain. CDR1 is SGHKS, CDR2 YYEKEE, per germline (reference sequence). Trimming shortened V by 0 bases and J by 3 bases, and 13 bases separated the two germline ends. The length of the CDR3 is 15 residues. CDR3: CASSLGFSISYEQYV. The CDR3 region has the DNA TGTGCCAGCAGCTTGGGGTTTAGCATAAGCTACGAGCAGTACGTC.

This chain connects TRBV4-1 to TRBJ2-3; D is perhaps TRBD1 (6 bases). Germline loops: CDR1 MGHRA, CDR2 YSYEKL. The CDR3 runs to 16 residues. V lost 0 bases, J lost 0 bases, and 10 bases lay in between. The CDR3 DNA reads as TGCGCCAGCAGCCAAGATTGGGGGCCAAGCACAGATACGCAGTATTTT. Translation: CASSQDWGPSTDTQYF.

The chain uses TRBV7-2 and TRBJ2-3; D is perhaps TRBD1 (5 bases). Trimming removed 3 bases from V and 4 bases from J, with 11 bases in between. Germline V gene sequence: CDR1 SGHTA, CDR2 FQGNSA. The length of the CDR3 is 14 residues. The CDR3 region has the DNA TGTGCCAGCAGCTTGGGGCCCAGCGCAGATACGCAGTATTTT. Its translation: CASSLGPSADTQYF.